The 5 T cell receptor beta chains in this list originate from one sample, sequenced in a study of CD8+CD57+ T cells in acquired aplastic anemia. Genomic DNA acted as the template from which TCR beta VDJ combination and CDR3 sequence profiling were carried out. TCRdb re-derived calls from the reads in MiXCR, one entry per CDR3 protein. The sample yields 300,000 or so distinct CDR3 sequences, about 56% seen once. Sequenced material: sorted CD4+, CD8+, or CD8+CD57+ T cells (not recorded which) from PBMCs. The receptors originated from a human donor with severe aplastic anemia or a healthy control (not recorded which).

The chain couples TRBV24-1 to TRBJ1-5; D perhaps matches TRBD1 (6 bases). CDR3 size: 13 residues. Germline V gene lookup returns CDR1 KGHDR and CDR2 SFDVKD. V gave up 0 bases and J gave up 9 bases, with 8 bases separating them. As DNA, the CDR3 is TGTGCCACCAGTGATTTGAGGGGGGTGCCCCAGCATTTT. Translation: CATSDLRGVPQHF.

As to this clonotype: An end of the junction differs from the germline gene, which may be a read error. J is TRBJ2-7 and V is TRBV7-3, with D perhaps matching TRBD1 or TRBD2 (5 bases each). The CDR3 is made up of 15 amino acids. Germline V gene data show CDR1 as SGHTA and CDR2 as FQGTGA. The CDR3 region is CASSHGDGLTYEQYF. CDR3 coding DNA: TGCGCCAGCAGCCACGGGGACGGGTTAACCTACGAGCAGTACTTC.

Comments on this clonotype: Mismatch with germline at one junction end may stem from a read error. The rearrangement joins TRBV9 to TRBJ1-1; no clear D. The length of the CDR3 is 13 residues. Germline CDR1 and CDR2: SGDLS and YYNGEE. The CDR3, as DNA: TGTGTCAGCAGCCTCCGGGTAGACACTGAGGCTTTCTTT. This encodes CVSSLRVDTEAFF.

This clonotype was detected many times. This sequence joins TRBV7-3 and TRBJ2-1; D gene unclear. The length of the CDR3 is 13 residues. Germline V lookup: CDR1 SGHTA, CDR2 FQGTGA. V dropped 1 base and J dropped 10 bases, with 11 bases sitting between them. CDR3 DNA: TGTGCCAGCAGCTTAATCGAGTTTGGGGAGCAGTTCTTC. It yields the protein CASSLIEFGEQFF.

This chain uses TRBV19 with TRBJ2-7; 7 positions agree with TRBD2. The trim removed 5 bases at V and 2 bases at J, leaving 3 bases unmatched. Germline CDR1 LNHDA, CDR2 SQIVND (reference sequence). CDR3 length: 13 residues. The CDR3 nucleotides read TGTGCCAGTAGTGCGGGGGACGCCTACGAGCAGTACTTC. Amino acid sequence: CASSAGDAYEQYF.